The table lists the clone carrying this TCR beta chain with a few counts. Fresh peripheral blood (more than 9 ml) yielded the PBMCs. V shed 2 bases and J shed 4 bases, with 11 bases lying between them. CDR1 is SGHVS and CDR2 is FQNEAQ in the germline V gene. This CDR3 spans 14 amino acids. Scientists amplified the TCR beta CDR3 regions from RNA transcripts. Following a first-round RT-PCR that used HTBI primers, a second-round multiplex PCR was carried out. Each CDR3 protein gets one entry after TCRdb re-called the multiplex PCR reads with MiXCR. The sample has about 700,000 distinct CDR3 sequences; around 40% are singletons. The data were taken from a study of Graves' ophthalmopathy and Graves' hyperthyroidism.

The sequence was obtained from an adult man with Graves' ophthalmopathy. The sample taken for sequencing was peripheral blood. This sequence joins TRBV7-8 and TRBJ1-1, with D hard to call. The CDR3 loop is CASSLNPGITEAFF. CDR3 in DNA: TGTGCCAGCAGCTTAAATCCGGGTATCACTGAAGCTTTCTTT.